This T cell receptor beta chain was observed in a study of cytomegalovirus exposure and HLA in healthy donors. As for the study in general: There were fewer than 500 genotyped donors. Of these, roughly 84% fell in the genetic ancestry cluster associated with self-reported Caucasian donors.

The CDR3 length is 14 residues. Germline V gene lookup returns CDR1 SGDLS and CDR2 YYNGEE. V was pared by 0 bases and J by 7 bases, with 11 bases between. Both 60 Vbeta primers and 13 Jbeta primers went into the PCR. Generated by immunoSEQ multiplex PCR, the TCRdb table keeps only in-frame clones and is missing some. The sample contains some 110,000 clones, roughly three quarters of which appear only once. The receptor's source is a man aged 25-45 years in good health and CMV-seronegative. This chain links TRBV9 with TRBJ2-1, with D possibly being TRBD1 (6 bases). Material for sequencing was PBMCs. The chain's CDR3 is CASSVEDSFNEQFF. The CDR3 DNA sequence: TGTGCCAGCAGCGTAGAGGACAGTTTTAATGAGCAGTTCTTC. The whole variable domain, filled in from reference TRBV9 and TRBJ2-1, reads DSGVTQTPKHLITATGQRVTLRCSPRSGDLSVYWYQQSLDQGLQFLIQYYNGEERAKGNILERFSAQQFPDLHSELNLSSLELGDSALYFCASSVEDSFNEQFFGPGTRLTVL.